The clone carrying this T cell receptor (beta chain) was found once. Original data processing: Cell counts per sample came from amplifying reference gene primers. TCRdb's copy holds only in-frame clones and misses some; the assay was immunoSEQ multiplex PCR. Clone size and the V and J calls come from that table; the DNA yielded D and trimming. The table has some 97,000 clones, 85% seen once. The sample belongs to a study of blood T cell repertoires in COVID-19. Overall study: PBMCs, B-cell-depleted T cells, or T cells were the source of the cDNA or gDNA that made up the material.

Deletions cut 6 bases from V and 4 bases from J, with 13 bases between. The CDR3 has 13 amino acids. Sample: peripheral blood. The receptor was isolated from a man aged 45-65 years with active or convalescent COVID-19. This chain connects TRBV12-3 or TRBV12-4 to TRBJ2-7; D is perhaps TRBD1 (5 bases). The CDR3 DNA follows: TGTGCCAGCAGAGGGGCCGCCGGGTACGAGCAGTACTTC. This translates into CASRGAAGYEQYF.